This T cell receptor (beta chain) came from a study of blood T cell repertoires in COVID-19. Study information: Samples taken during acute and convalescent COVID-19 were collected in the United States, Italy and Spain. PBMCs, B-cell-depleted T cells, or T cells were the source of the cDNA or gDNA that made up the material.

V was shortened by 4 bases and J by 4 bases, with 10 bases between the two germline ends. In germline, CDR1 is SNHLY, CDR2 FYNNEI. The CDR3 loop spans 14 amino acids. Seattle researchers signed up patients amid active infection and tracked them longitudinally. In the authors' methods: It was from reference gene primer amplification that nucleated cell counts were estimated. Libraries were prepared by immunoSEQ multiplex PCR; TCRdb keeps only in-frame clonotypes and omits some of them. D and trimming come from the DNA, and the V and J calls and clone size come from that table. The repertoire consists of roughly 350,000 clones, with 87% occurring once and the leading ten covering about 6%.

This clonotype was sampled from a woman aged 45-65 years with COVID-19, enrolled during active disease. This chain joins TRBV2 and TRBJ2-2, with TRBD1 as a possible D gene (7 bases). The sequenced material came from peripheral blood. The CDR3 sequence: CASSGRGRTGELFF. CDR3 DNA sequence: TGTGCCAGCAGTGGGAGGGGGCGCACCGGGGAGCTGTTTTTT.